The 17 T cell receptor beta chains in this list originate from one sample, sequenced in a study of post-analysis software for immune sequencing data. Study results and limitations: Roughly five TRBV segments were more frequent in patients than controls; TRBV5-6, TRBV5-1 and TRBV20-1 belonged to this group.

Antigen specificity for these receptors is unknown. Every TCR beta cDNA library bore unique molecular identifiers. From the PCR reads, TCRdb called clonotypes with MiXCR, one entry per CDR3 protein. The repertoire holds hundreds of thousands of distinct CDR3 sequences, with 55% to 60% as singletons. Sequenced material: blood. These receptors came from a girl between 2 and 10 years old with multiple sclerosis.

Only a few counts were recorded for this clonotype. The chain links TRBV6-1 to TRBJ2-3; the D gene is possibly TRBD1 (5 bases). From germline, CDR1 is MNHNS and CDR2 SASEGT. The CDR3 runs to 14 residues. V shed 6 bases and J shed 0 bases, with 10 bases lying between them. The CDR3 coding sequence is TGTGCCAGCAGGTGGACATCTAGCACAGATACGCAGTATTTT. Its translation: CASRWTSSTDTQYF.

This chain joins TRBV12-3 or TRBV12-4 and TRBJ2-1, with TRBD2 matching over 7 bases. V trimming: 5 bases; J trimming: 7 bases; junction bases outside the gene matches: 8. The CDR3 has 14 residues. The CDR3 coding sequence is TGTGCCAGCAGTGCCGGACTAGTGGGGAATGAGCAGTTCTTC. This codes for CASSAGLVGNEQFF.

The V call is TRBV11-2, the J call TRBJ2-5; tentatively, D is TRBD1 (5 bases). Trimming removed 2 bases at V and 1 base at J, with 8 bases between. Per the germline V gene, CDR1 is SGHAT and CDR2 is FQNNGV. The CDR3 is 14 residues long. The CDR3 loop is CASSLSGFQETQYF. The CDR3 DNA follows: TGTGCCAGCAGCTTATCAGGGTTCCAAGAGACCCAGTACTTC. Full variable domain (remainder filled in from reference TRBV11-2 and TRBJ2-5): EAGVAQSPRYKIIEKRQSVAFWCNPISGHATLYWYQQILGQGPKLLIQFQNNGVVDDSQLPKDRFSAERLKGVDSTLKIQPAKLEDSAVYLCASSLSGFQETQYFGPGTRLLVL.

This clonotype was counted only a few times. In DNA form, the CDR3 reads TGTGCCAGTAGCAAAACAACTAGCGGCGAGCAGTACTTC. Residues: CASSKTTSGEQYF. J is TRBJ2-7 and V is TRBV19; 8 bases align to TRBD2. The CDR3 runs 13 residues. The V and J ends lost 6 bases and 6 bases, in that order; junction bases with no gene match: 7. CDR1 is LNHDA, CDR2 SQIVND, per germline (reference sequence). Full variable domain (missing parts from reference TRBV19 and TRBJ2-7): DGGITQSPKYLFRKEGQNVTLSCEQNLNHDAMYWYRQDPGQGLRLIYYSQIVNDFQKGDIAEGYSVSREKKESFPLTVTSAQKNPTAFYLCASSKTTSGEQYFGPGTRLTVT.

This clonotype was seen a single time. V is TRBV20-1 and J is TRBJ2-5; D could derive from TRBD1 or TRBD2 (5 bases each). This CDR3 is 13 amino acids long. Germline CDR1 and CDR2: DFQATT and SNEGSKA (reference sequence). V lost 5 bases and J lost 2, with 12 bases in between. CDR3 in amino acids: CSAFRDGQETQYF. In DNA, the CDR3 is TGCAGTGCTTTCCGGGACGGACAAGAGACCCAGTACTTC.

The chain has TRBV2 and TRBJ2-3; D perhaps matches TRBD2 (5 bases). This CDR3 has 15 amino acids. V lost 6 bases and J 4 bases, leaving 17 bases between the germline ends. Germline V gives CDR1 SNHLY, CDR2 FYNNEI. This chain's CDR3 is CASSLGSPGADTQYF. The CDR3 coding sequence is TGTGCCAGCAGCCTCGGGTCACCCGGGGCAGATACGCAGTATTTT.

A few counts support this clonotype. The chain recombines TRBV12-3 or TRBV12-4 with TRBJ1-2, with D unresolved. The CDR3 is 12 residues long. V lost 1 base, J lost 7 bases, and 7 bases lay in between. CDR3 sequence reads: CASSLGEPGYTF. For the CDR3, the DNA is TGTGCCAGCAGTTTAGGGGAGCCTGGCTACACCTTC.

This chain joins TRBV14 and TRBJ2-1; D might be TRBD1 (6 bases). Germline lookup yields CDR1 SGHDN and CDR2 FVKESK. The CDR3 contains 12 residues. V lost 0 bases and J 13 bases, leaving 10 bases between the germline ends. As DNA, the CDR3 is TGTGCCAGCAGCCAAGAAGGGACAAGACAGTTCTTC. It translates to CASSQEGTRQFF.

The chain carries TRBV29-1 and TRBJ1-2, with TRBD1 as a possible D gene (5 bases). Germline V CDR1 and CDR2: SQVTM, ANQGSEA. The CDR3 is made up of 13 amino acids. V lost 3 bases to trimming and J lost 1 base, with 9 bases between them. The CDR3, as DNA: TGCAGCGTTGAGATCCAGGGTAACTATGGCTACACCTTC. It translates to CSVEIQGNYGYTF.

The rearrangement joins TRBV20-1 to TRBJ1-5; 8 bases align to TRBD1. The germline CDR1 and CDR2 sequences are DFQATT and SNEGSKA (reference sequence). Germline trimming cut 5 bases from V and 3 bases from J; bases unmatched to any gene: 3. The CDR3 contains 13 residues. The CDR3 sequence is CSAATGANQPQHF. The DNA for the CDR3 is TGCAGTGCTGCGACAGGGGCCAATCAGCCCCAGCATTTT.

This clonotype was counted only a few times. The V and J genes are TRBV5-1 and TRBJ2-4, with TRBD2 identical over 7 bases. Germline values: CDR1 SGHRS, CDR2 YFSETQ. Germline trimming cut 2 bases from V and 0 bases from J; bases unmatched to any gene: 5. The CDR3 length is 16 residues. CDR3 DNA: TGCGCCAGCAGCTTTATAAGCGGGACAGCCAAAAACATTCAGTACTTC. Residues: CASSFISGTAKNIQYF.

The chain is built from TRBV7-9 and TRBJ1-2; D is unresolved. This CDR3 has 14 residues. The ends were cut back, 4 bases at V and 4 bases at J, with 13 bases in the middle. Looked up from germline, CDR1 is SEHNR and CDR2 is FQNEAQ (reference sequence). The CDR3 bases are TGTGCCAGCAGCTCTGAATCGACCATCTATGGCTACACCTTC. This translates into CASSSESTIYGYTF.

The V call is TRBV6-6, the J call TRBJ2-6; the D gene is possibly TRBD2 (5 bases). V shed 5 bases and J shed 0 bases, with 11 bases lying between them. CDR3 length: 16 amino acids. Germline CDR1 and CDR2: MNHNY and SVGAGI (reference sequence). The DNA for the CDR3 is TGTGCCAGCAGTACGGACGGACTCTCTGGGGCCAACGTCCTGACTTTC. Amino acids: CASSTDGLSGANVLTF.

The J gene is TRBJ2-5, the V gene TRBV29-1; the D gene is possibly TRBD1 (6 bases). The end of the DNA fits TRBJ2-4 better, so the J call may be wrong. Germline V lookup: CDR1 SQVTM, CDR2 ANQGSEA. The CDR3 has 15 residues. The CDR3 reads CSVVGRGMVGNIQYF. In DNA form, the CDR3 reads TGCAGCGTTGTGGGCAGGGGTATGGTGGGGAACATTCAGTACTTC.

The rearrangement links TRBV5-1 to TRBJ2-1, with 15 bases matching TRBD2. The trim removed 8 bases at V and 0 bases at J, leaving 12 bases unmatched. CDR1 and CDR2 (germline): SGHRS, YFSETQ. CDR3 size: 19 residues. The CDR3 region has the DNA TGCGCCAGTACCTCTCCGGGACTAGCGGGAGGTCCCTCCTACAATGAGCAGTTCTTC. Residues: CASTSPGLAGGPSYNEQFF.

This clonotype was seen a few times. The rearrangement joins TRBV29-1 to TRBJ2-1; 10 bases fit TRBD1. Trimming removed 1 base from V and 7 bases from J; junction bases left unmatched: 7. Looked up from germline, CDR1 is SQVTM and CDR2 is ANQGSEA. There are 15 residues in the CDR3. The CDR3 region has the DNA TGCAGCGTTGAAGGTGGGACAGGGGAGTGGAATGAGCAGTTCTTC. Amino acids: CSVEGGTGEWNEQFF.

This clonotype was counted only a few times. The V call is TRBV20-1, the J call TRBJ2-5; 14 bases align to TRBD2. CDR1 is DFQATT and CDR2 is SNEGSKA in the germline V gene (reference sequence). The trim removed 6 bases at V and 5 bases at J, leaving 14 bases unmatched. The CDR3 extends over 17 amino acids. CDR3 in amino acids: CSAIGLAGGEREETQYF. The CDR3 region has the DNA TGCAGTGCCATCGGACTAGCGGGGGGCGAAAGGGAGGAGACCCAGTACTTC.